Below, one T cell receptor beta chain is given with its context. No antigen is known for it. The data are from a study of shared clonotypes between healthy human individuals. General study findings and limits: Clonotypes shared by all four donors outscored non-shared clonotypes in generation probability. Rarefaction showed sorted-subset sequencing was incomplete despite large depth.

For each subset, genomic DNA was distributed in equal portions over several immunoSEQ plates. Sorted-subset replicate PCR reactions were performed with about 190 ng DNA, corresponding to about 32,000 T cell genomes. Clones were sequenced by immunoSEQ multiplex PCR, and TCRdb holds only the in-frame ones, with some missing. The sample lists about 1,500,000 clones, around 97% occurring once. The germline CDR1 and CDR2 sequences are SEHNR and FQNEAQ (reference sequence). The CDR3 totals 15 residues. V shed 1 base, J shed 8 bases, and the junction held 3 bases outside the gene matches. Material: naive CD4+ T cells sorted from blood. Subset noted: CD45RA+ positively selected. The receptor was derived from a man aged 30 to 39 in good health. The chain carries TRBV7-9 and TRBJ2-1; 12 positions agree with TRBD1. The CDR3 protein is CASSLVGTGGDEQFF. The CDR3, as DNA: TGTGCCAGCAGCTTAGTAGGGACAGGGGGCGATGAGCAGTTCTTC.